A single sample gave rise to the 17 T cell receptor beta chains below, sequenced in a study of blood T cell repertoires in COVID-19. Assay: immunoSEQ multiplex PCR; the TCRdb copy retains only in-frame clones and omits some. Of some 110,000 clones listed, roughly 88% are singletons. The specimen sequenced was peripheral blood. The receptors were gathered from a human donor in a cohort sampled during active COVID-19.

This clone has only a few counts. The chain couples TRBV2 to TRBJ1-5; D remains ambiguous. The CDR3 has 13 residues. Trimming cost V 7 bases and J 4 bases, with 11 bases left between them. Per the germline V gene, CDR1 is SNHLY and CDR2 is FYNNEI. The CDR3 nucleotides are TGTGCCAGCAACCGAGAAATAAATCAGCCCCAGCATTTT. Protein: CASNREINQPQHF.

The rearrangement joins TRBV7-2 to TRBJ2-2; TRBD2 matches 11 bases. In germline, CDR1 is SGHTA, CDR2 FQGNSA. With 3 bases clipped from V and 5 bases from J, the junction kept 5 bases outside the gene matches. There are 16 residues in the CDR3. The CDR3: CASSLIAGGRTGELFF. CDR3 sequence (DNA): TGTGCCAGCAGCTTGATAGCGGGAGGGAGAACCGGGGAGCTGTTTTTT.

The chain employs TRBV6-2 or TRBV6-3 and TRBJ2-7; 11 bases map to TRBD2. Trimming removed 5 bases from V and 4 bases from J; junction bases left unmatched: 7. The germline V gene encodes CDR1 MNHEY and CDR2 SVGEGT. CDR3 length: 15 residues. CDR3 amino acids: CASSPPSGRMYEQYF. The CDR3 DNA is TGTGCCAGCAGTCCACCTAGCGGGAGGATGTACGAGCAGTACTTC.

This CDR3 reads CASSTLERSDEQFF. CDR3 nucleotide sequence: TGTGCCAGCAGCACTTTAGAGCGGAGCGATGAGCAGTTCTTC. This rearrangement joins TRBV7-6 to TRBJ2-1, with D possibly TRBD2 on 5 matching bases. The V and J ends lost 5 bases and 8 bases respectively, with 16 bases between them. CDR1 is SGHVS and CDR2 is FNYEAQ in the germline V gene. CDR3 length equals 14 residues. Using reference TRBV7-6 and TRBJ2-1 for the parts outside the CDR3, the full variable domain is GAGVSQSPRYKVTKRGQDVALRCDPISGHVSLYWYRQALGQGPEFLTYFNYEAQQDKSGLPNDRFSAERPEGSISTLTIQRTEQRDSAMYRCASSTLERSDEQFFGPGTRLTVL.

The CDR3 DNA reads TGTGCCAGCAGCTTGGACAGCTCCTACAATGAGCAGTTCTTC. Translated, it gives CASSLDSSYNEQFF. The chain has TRBV13 and TRBJ2-1; possible D gene TRBD1, 6 bases. CDR3 size: 14 residues. Between the trimmed V and J ends, which lost 3 bases and 0 bases, there was a span of 6 bases. Germline CDR1 reads PRHDT; CDR2 reads FYEKMQ (reference sequence). The complete variable domain, with remaining parts taken from reference TRBV13 and TRBJ2-1, reads AAGVIQSPRHLIKEKRETATLKCYPIPRHDTVYWYQQGPGQDPQFLISFYEKMQSDKGSIPDRFSAQQFSDYHSELNMSSLELGDSALYFCASSLDSSYNEQFFGPGTRLTVL.

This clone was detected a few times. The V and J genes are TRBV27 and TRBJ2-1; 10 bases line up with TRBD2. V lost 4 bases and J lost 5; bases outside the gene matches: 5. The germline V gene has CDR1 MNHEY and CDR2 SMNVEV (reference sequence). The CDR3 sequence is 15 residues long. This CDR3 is CASSSTGTSDNEQFF. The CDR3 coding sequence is TGTGCCAGCAGTTCAACCGGGACTAGCGACAATGAGCAGTTCTTC.

CDR3: CASVQAGLSYNEQFF. The CDR3 nucleotides read TGTGCTAGTGTTCAAGCGGGACTCTCCTACAATGAGCAGTTCTTC. This chain uses TRBV12-5 with TRBJ2-1, with 7 positions matching TRBD2. The CDR3 spans 15 residues. Trimming cost V 7 bases and J 0 bases; bases outside gene matches: 6. The germline CDR1 and CDR2 sequences are LGHNT and FRNRAP.

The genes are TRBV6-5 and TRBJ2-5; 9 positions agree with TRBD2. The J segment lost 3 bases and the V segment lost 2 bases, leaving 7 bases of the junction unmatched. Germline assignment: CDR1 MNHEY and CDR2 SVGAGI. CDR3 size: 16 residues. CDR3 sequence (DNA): TGTGCCAGCAGTTACGGGGGGTCTAGCGGGAAAGAGACCCAGTACTTC. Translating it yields CASSYGGSSGKETQYF.

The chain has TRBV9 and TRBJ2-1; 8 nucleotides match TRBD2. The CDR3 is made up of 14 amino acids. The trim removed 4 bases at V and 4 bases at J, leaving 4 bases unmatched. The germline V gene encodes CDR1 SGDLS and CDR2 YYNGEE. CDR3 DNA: TGTGCCAGCAGCTTTAGCGGGAATTACAATGAGCAGTTCTTC. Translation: CASSFSGNYNEQFF.

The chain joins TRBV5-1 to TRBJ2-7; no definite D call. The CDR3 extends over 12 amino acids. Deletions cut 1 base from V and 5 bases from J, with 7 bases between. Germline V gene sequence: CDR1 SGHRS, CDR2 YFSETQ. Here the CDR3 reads CASSLTDNEQYF. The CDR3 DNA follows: TGCGCCAGCAGCTTGACCGACAACGAGCAGTACTTC.

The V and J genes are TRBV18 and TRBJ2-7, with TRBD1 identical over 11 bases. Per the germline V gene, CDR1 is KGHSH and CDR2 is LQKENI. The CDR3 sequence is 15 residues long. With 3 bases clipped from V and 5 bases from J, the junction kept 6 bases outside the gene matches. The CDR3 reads CASSPISGQGDEQYF. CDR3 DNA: TGTGCCAGCTCACCCATTTCGGGACAGGGGGACGAGCAGTACTTC.

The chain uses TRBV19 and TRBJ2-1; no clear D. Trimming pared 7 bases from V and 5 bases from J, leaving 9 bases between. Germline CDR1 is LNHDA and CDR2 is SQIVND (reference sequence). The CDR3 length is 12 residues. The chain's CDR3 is CASTTRDNEQFF. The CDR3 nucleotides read TGTGCCAGTACCACTCGGGACAATGAGCAGTTCTTC.

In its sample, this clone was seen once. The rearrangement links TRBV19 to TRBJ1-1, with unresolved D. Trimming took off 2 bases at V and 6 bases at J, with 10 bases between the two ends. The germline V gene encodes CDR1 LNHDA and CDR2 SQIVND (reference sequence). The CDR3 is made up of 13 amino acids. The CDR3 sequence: CASSIREGPEAFF. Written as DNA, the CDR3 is TGTGCCAGTAGTATAAGGGAGGGCCCTGAAGCTTTCTTT.

CDR3 DNA sequence: TGTGCCAGCAGTCCCGGGAGACTTATTTCCCACGAGCAGTACTTC. As protein: CASSPGRLISHEQYF. The chain links TRBV6-5 to TRBJ2-7; D may be TRBD2 (6 bases). Trimming took off 5 bases at V and 5 bases at J, with 19 bases between the two ends. Looked up from germline, CDR1 is MNHEY and CDR2 is SVGAGI. This CDR3 is 15 amino acids long.

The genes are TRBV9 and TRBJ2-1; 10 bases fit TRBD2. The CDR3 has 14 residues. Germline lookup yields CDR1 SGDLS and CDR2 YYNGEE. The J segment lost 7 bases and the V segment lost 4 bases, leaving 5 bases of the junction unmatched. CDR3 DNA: TGTGCCAGCAGCACTAGCGGGACGAAAAATGAGCAGTTCTTC. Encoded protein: CASSTSGTKNEQFF.

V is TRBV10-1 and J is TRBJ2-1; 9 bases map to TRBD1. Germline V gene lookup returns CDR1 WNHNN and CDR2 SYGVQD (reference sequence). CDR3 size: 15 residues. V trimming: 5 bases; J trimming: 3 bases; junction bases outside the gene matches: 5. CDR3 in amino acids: CASSTVGQGYNEQFF. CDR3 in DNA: TGCGCCAGCAGTACAGTGGGACAGGGCTACAATGAGCAGTTCTTC.

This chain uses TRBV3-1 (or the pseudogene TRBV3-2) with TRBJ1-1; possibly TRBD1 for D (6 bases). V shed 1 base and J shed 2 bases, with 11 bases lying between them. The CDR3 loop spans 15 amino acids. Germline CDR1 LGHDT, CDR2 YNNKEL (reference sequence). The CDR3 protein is CASSQGGTPNTEAFF. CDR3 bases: TGTGCCAGCAGCCAAGGTGGGACACCTAACACTGAAGCTTTCTTT.